The 5 T cell receptor beta chains given below trace back to one sample, sequenced in a study of Tregs in tolerant kidney transplant recipients (dated by TCRdb to the late 2010s). The time point label, read with the paper, signifies: 6 months after combined kidney and bone marrow transplant. The transplants used related donors along with nonmyeloablative bone marrow transplantation, and in the human trials mixed chimerism was transient. The method was the immunoSEQ multiplex PCR assay. This immuneACCESS table, as held by TCRdb, lists in-frame sequences with V and J called but not all clones. Of the missing ones, under half trace to an unresolved V gene in checked studies; the others have no known cause. The data table for this sample lists roughly 23,000 clones. Approximately 4.1% of the sample is taken by the ten largest. The sequenced sample was CD4+ T cells from blood (PBMCs), obtained 6 months after the transplant. The receptors were sampled from a human patient who received a combined kidney and bone marrow transplant. Where a transplant has occurred, the graft donor may have supplied some of the T cells.

As regards this clone: Read sequence stops 3 residues before the CDR3 end, and the germline J gene provides the missing end. The gene calls are TRBV19 and TRBJ1-2; D remains unclear. Germline CDR1 LNHDA, CDR2 SQIVND (reference sequence). The CDR3 runs to 17 residues. The V end lost 0 bases, the J end lost 2 bases, and 16 bases lay between the germline ends. CDR3 protein: CASSIEGGGTGNYGYTF. The CDR3 DNA, read in part, is TGTGCCAGTAGTATAGAAGGAGGCGGCACCGGGAACTATGGC.

The chain's CDR3 is CASSLAGQGNEKLFF. The DNA read from the CDR3 is TGCGCCAGCAGCTTGGCGGGACAGGGTAATGAAAAA. V gene TRBV5-1 combines with J gene TRBJ1-4, with 9 bases matching TRBD1. The read gets to within 3 residues of the CDR3 end, and the germline J gene fills in the rest. There are 15 residues in the CDR3. V shed 0 bases, J shed 4 bases, and the junction held 1 base outside the gene matches. The germline gives CDR1 SGHRS, CDR2 YFSETQ.

Worth noting for this clone: The sequenced fragment ends 3 residues before the CDR3 boundary, so the rest is inferred from the germline J gene. The rearrangement uses TRBV7-6 and TRBJ1-1; D is unresolved. With 2 bases removed from V and 1 base from J, the gap between germline ends came to 8 bases. Looked up from germline, CDR1 is SGHVS and CDR2 is FNYEAQ. The CDR3 consists of 14 residues. CDR3 sequence reads: CASSLPGWNTEAFF. Partial CDR3 DNA: TGTGCCAGCAGCTTACCGGGGTGGAACACTGAA.

Regarding this clone: The read stops 3 residues short of the end of the CDR3; the missing end is completed from the germline J gene. The chain recombines TRBV18 with TRBJ1-4; D is possibly TRBD1 (5 bases). Germline assignment: CDR1 KGHSH and CDR2 LQKENI. V lost 6 bases, J lost 8 bases, and 10 bases lay in between. The CDR3 spans 12 residues. The covered CDR3 bases are TGTGCCAGCTCCGGGGGGGGAGAAAAA. Its translation is CASSGGGEK. The CDR3 as a whole reads CASSGGGEKLFF. Using reference TRBV18 and TRBJ1-4 for the parts outside the CDR3, the full variable domain is NAGVMQNPRHLVRRRGQEARLRCSPMKGHSHVYWYRQLPEEGLKFMVYLQKENIIDESGMPKERFSAEFPKEGPSILRIQQVVRGDSAAYFCASSGGGEKLFFGSGTQLSVL.

To note about this clone: Read data end 3 residues before the CDR3 end; the end is taken from the germline J gene. J is TRBJ1-1 and V is TRBV29-1, with TRBD1 identical over 9 bases. Germline V gives CDR1 SQVTM, CDR2 ANQGSEA. This CDR3 spans 13 amino acids. The trim removed 7 bases at V and 4 bases at J, leaving 7 bases unmatched. The CDR3 loop reads CSASKTGGTEAFF. The DNA read from the CDR3 is TGCAGCGCCTCGAAGACAGGGGGCACTGAA.